The 17 T cell receptor beta chains listed next were all sequenced from one sample in a study of blood T cell repertoires in COVID-19. Only in-frame clones appear in the TCRdb table, and some are missing; sequencing was by immunoSEQ multiplex PCR. The table includes 200,000 to 300,000 clones, roughly 81% detected once. Sequenced input: peripheral blood. The receptor source for this set is a woman of 80 years or more with COVID-19, enrolled during active disease.

The gene calls are TRBV7-8 and TRBJ1-5; 8 bases align to TRBD1. CDR3 size: 14 residues. V gave up 3 bases and J gave up 4 bases; unmatched junction bases: 2. CDR1 is SGHVS, CDR2 FQNEAQ, per germline. The CDR3 DNA sequence: TGTGCCAGCAGCTTCGACAGGGGAAATCAGCCCCAGCATTTT. Its protein is CASSFDRGNQPQHF.

The chain combines TRBV19 with TRBJ2-1; TRBD2 aligns across 10 bases. The V gene's germline CDR1 is LNHDA and CDR2 SQIVND (reference sequence). Trimming cost V 5 bases and J 4 bases; bases outside gene matches: 11. The CDR3 has 17 amino acids. The CDR3 is CASSVLGLADTYNEQFF. The CDR3 region has the DNA TGTGCCAGTAGTGTTCTTGGACTAGCGGATACTTACAATGAGCAGTTCTTC.

The chain carries TRBV6-6 and TRBJ1-1; TRBD1 agrees at 7 bases. Trimming at V came to 6 bases and at J to 1 base, leaving 5 bases not matched to a gene. Germline-derived CDR1 and CDR2 are MNHNY and SVGAGI (reference sequence). The CDR3 spans 14 residues. CDR3 loop: CASRPGQSNTEAFF. CDR3 bases: TGTGCCAGCAGGCCGGGACAGTCGAACACTGAAGCTTTCTTT.

The chain carries TRBV5-1 and TRBJ1-6; 7 nucleotides agree with TRBD1. Germline CDR1 reads SGHRS; CDR2 reads YFSETQ. Trimming cost V 4 bases and J 7 bases; bases outside gene matches: 17. This CDR3 region has 18 residues. The CDR3 DNA is TGCGCCAGCAGCCCGTCCGGGACAGCATATAGAGAAAATTCACCCCTCCACTTT. It translates to CASSPSGTAYRENSPLHF.

The chain combines TRBV11-2 with TRBJ2-7, with 7 positions matching TRBD2. V was pared by 4 bases and J by 4 bases, with 7 bases of the junction left unmatched. The CDR3 consists of 14 residues. In germline, CDR1 is SGHAT, CDR2 FQNNGV. CDR3: CASSSERGPYEQYF. CDR3 coding DNA: TGTGCCAGCAGCTCCGAGCGGGGCCCGTACGAGCAGTACTTC.

The chain couples TRBV5-1 to TRBJ1-1, with D unclear. There are 13 residues in the CDR3. Looked up from germline, CDR1 is SGHRS and CDR2 is YFSETQ. Trimming shortened V by 4 bases and J by 1 base, and 8 bases separated the two germline ends. CDR3 protein: CASSPYTNTEAFF. The CDR3 bases are TGCGCCAGCAGCCCCTATACGAACACTGAAGCTTTCTTT.

The CDR3 sequence: CASSAPAGDFPGELFF. CDR3 DNA: TGTGCCAGCAGCGCACCGGCGGGGGACTTCCCCGGGGAGCTGTTTTTT. The chain recombines TRBV9 with TRBJ2-2; 7 positions match TRBD2. Germline V gives CDR1 SGDLS, CDR2 YYNGEE. The CDR3 extends over 16 amino acids. V shed 3 bases, J shed 6 bases, and the junction held 11 bases outside the gene matches. Based on the CDR3 plus reference TRBV9 and TRBJ2-2, the full variable domain is DSGVTQTPKHLITATGQRVTLRCSPRSGDLSVYWYQQSLDQGLQFLIQYYNGEERAKGNILERFSAQQFPDLHSELNLSSLELGDSALYFCASSAPAGDFPGELFFGEGSRLTVL.

This clone was observed a single time. The chain is built from TRBV28 and TRBJ1-4; a possible D gene is TRBD1 (6 bases). V lost 4 bases and J 3 bases, leaving 18 bases between the germline ends. This CDR3 has 17 residues. Germline V CDR1 and CDR2: MDHEN, SYDVKM. Here the CDR3 DNA reads TGTGCCAGCAGTTCGCAGGGGAAAGGCGGTGCTAATGAAAAACTGTTTTTT. Protein product: CASSSQGKGGANEKLFF. Full variable domain (missing parts from reference TRBV28 and TRBJ1-4): DVKVTQSSRYLVKRTGEKVFLECVQDMDHENMFWYRQDPGLGLRLIYFSYDVKMKEKGDIPEGYSVSREKKERFSLILESASTNQTSMYLCASSSQGKGGANEKLFFGSGTQLSVL.

This clone came up once. The rearrangement joins TRBV5-3 to TRBJ2-1; 13 bases are a match to TRBD2. TRBV5-3 qualifies as an ORF whose function is uncertain. V shed 4 bases and J 7 bases; nucleotides not matched to a gene: 8. The CDR3 loop spans 16 amino acids. The CDR3 loop is CARSGPRLAGGNEQFF. CDR3 nucleotides: TGTGCCAGAAGCGGACCCCGACTAGCGGGGGGAAATGAGCAGTTCTTC.

The chain uses TRBV5-1 and TRBJ1-1; D not certain. V lost 2 bases to trimming and J lost 4 bases, with 12 bases between them. The CDR3 runs to 14 residues. The germline gives CDR1 SGHRS, CDR2 YFSETQ. CDR3 sequence reads: CASSFFGPGTEAFF. The CDR3 nucleotides are TGCGCCAGCAGCTTTTTCGGTCCGGGCACTGAAGCTTTCTTT. Supplemented by reference TRBV5-1 and TRBJ1-1, the full variable domain reads KAGVTQTPRYLIKTRGQQVTLSCSPISGHRSVSWYQQTPGQGLQFLFEYFSETQRNKGNFPGRFSGRQFSNSRSEMNVSTLELGDSALYLCASSFFGPGTEAFFGQGTRLTVV.

This sequence joins TRBV6-5 and TRBJ1-2; TRBD1 is a possible D gene (5 bases). V lost 6 bases and J lost 4, with 9 bases in between. The CDR3 runs 12 residues. The germline V gene encodes CDR1 MNHEY and CDR2 SVGAGI. In nucleotides, the CDR3 is TGTGCCAGCAGGCAGACAGTCTATGGCTACACCTTC. This codes for CASRQTVYGYTF.

The J gene is TRBJ2-1, the V gene TRBV10-2; 8 bases match TRBD2. The junction had 2 bases not matched to a gene; V was cut back by 5 bases and J by 2 bases. The length of the CDR3 is 14 residues. Germline CDR1 is WSHSY and CDR2 is SAAADI. CDR3 in amino acids: CASSRTSPYNEQFF. The CDR3 coding sequence is TGCGCCAGCAGTAGGACTAGCCCCTACAATGAGCAGTTCTTC.

The chain links TRBV9 to TRBJ2-3, with D perhaps TRBD2 (5 bases). Trimming cost V 6 bases and J 0 bases, with 14 bases left between them. Germline CDR1 SGDLS, CDR2 YYNGEE. CDR3 size: 15 residues. The CDR3 sequence is CASKLGVRSTDTQYF. The CDR3 bases are TGTGCCAGCAAGTTGGGAGTAAGAAGCACAGATACGCAGTATTTT.

This clone was seen just once. This rearrangement joins TRBV6-1 to TRBJ2-6, with D perhaps matching TRBD1 (5 bases). Trimming removed 2 bases at V and 1 base at J, with 15 bases between. Germline assignment: CDR1 MNHNS and CDR2 SASEGT. The CDR3 is 18 residues long. The CDR3, as DNA: TGTGCCAGCAGTGAAAGGGCAGGGCAACAGTCTGGGGCCAACGTCCTGACTTTC. As protein: CASSERAGQQSGANVLTF.

This clone came up a few times. This chain connects TRBV19 to TRBJ1-5; 8 bases align to TRBD1. The CDR3 has 16 amino acids. The germline V gene encodes CDR1 LNHDA and CDR2 SQIVND (reference sequence). Trimming took 2 bases from V and 3 from J; bases not matched to a gene: 6. As DNA, the CDR3 is TGTGCCAGTAGTATAATCGGGGACAGGTTCAATCAGCCCCAGCATTTT. Residues: CASSIIGDRFNQPQHF.

The chain recombines TRBV11-3 with TRBJ2-1; D is possibly TRBD2 (6 bases). V lost 5 bases, J lost 4 bases, and 15 bases lay in between. CDR3 length: 15 residues. Germline-derived CDR1 and CDR2 are SGHNT and YENEEA. As DNA, the CDR3 is TGTGCCAGCAGCCATGGGACTCCGAGTTACAATGAGCAGTTCTTC. Its protein product is CASSHGTPSYNEQFF.

This chain uses TRBV3-1 (or the pseudogene TRBV3-2) with TRBJ2-7, with a possible D match to TRBD1 (6 bases). Trimming stripped 5 bases from V and 4 bases from J, with 15 bases between. Germline V gene lookup returns CDR1 LGHDT and CDR2 YNNKEL (reference sequence). There are 14 residues in the CDR3. For the CDR3, the DNA is TGTGCCAGCAGCTCCCATTGGACAGCTTACGAGCAGTACTTC. Translated, it gives CASSSHWTAYEQYF.